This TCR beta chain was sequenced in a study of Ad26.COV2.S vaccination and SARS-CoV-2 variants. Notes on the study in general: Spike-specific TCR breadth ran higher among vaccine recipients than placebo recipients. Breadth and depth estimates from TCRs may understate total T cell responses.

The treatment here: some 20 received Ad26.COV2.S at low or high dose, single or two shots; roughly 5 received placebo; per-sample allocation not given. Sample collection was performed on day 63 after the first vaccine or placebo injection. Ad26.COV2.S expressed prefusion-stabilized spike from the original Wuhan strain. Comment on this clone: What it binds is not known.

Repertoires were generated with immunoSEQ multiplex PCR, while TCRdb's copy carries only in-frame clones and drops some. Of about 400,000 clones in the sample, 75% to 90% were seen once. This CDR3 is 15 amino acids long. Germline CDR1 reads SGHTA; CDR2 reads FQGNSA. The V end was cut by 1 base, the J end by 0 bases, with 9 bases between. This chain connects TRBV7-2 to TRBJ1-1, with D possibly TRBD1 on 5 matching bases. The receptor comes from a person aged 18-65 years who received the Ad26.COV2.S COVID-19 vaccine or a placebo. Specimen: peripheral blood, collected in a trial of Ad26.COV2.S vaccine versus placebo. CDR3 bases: TGTGCCAGCAGCTTAGGAGGGGTCTTGAACACTGAAGCTTTCTTT. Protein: CASSLGGVLNTEAFF.